The clone carrying this TCR beta chain was seen a single time. Its antigen remains unknown. CDR1 MNHNY and CDR2 SVGAGI come from the germline V gene (reference sequence). This CDR3 has 13 residues. The J segment lost 7 bases and the V segment lost 11 bases, leaving 12 bases of the junction unmatched. TCRdb's table, derived via immunoSEQ multiplex PCR, lists solely in-frame clones and lacks some. Seen here are tens of thousands of clones, approximately 84% observed once, and the top ten hold more than 8.5%. The record originates from a study of T cell responses to AZD1222 COVID-19 vaccine. Findings and caveats of the study: Spike-wide vaccine-associated CD4 TCRs dominated at 160-218 and 743-854. White British donors predominated, females outnumbered males, and clonal diversity was possibly underestimated.

The TCR sequence derives from an adult in good health. The chain combines TRBV6-6 with TRBJ1-2; 8 bases line up with TRBD1. The sample here was peripheral blood, taken on day 0 of AZD1222 vaccination. The CDR3 region is CAGRQGMVGGYTF. The CDR3 DNA follows: TGTGCCGGGAGACAGGGGATGGTTGGTGGCTACACCTTC.